The entry below gives a single TCR beta chain sequence along with its context. Its matching antigen is unknown. This sample was included in a study of cytomegalovirus exposure and HLA in healthy donors. Study results and limitations: Across donors, presence/absence analyses took sequencing depth to be roughly uniform. A later analysis linked 15,000 to 20,000 TCR beta sequences to HLA alleles at 0.05 false discovery rate. Accurate HLA-A and HLA-B prediction from TCR beta sequences was reported for most subjects.

V dropped 4 bases and J dropped 5 bases, with 19 bases sitting between them. This CDR3 comprises 15 residues. The germline V gene has CDR1 SGHKS and CDR2 YYEKEE (reference sequence). Primers included in the PCR were 60 Vbeta and 13 Jbeta primers. Profiling relied on immunoSEQ multiplex PCR, and the TCRdb table lists in-frame clones only, not all of them. The data contain 95,000 to 150,000 clones, around 76% of them singletons. This sequence was found in a man aged 55 to 70 in good health and CMV-seropositive. Sequenced material: PBMCs. The chain carries TRBV5-5 and TRBJ2-7, with D possibly matching TRBD1 (6 bases). Written as DNA, the CDR3 is TGTGCCAGCAGCCAAGAAGGGCAGGGGAAAGACGAGCAGTACTTC. This encodes CASSQEGQGKDEQYF.